The 21 T cell receptor beta chains below come from one sample, sequenced in a study of T cell responses to AZD1222 COVID-19 vaccine. Measured with immunoSEQ multiplex PCR; TCRdb has only the in-frame clones, and not every one. The data show about 150,000 clones, with 90% seen just once and roughly 1.7% held by the top ten. Here the sequenced sample was peripheral blood, taken on day 0 of AZD1222 vaccination. Every receptor here comes from an adult in good health.

V and J are TRBV4-2 and TRBJ1-6; tentatively, D is TRBD1 (6 bases). CDR1 is LGHNA, CDR2 YNFKEQ, per germline. Trimming removed 3 bases from V and 4 bases from J, with 16 bases in between. The CDR3 extends over 17 amino acids. In DNA, the CDR3 is TGTGCCAGCAGCCATCCTCCGGGGGGCGAATATAATTCACCCCTCCACTTT. Its translation: CASSHPPGGEYNSPLHF.

The chain employs TRBV10-3 and TRBJ1-2; TRBD1 matches at 7 bases. V lost 4 bases, J lost 4 bases, and 9 bases stayed unmatched. CDR1 and CDR2 (germline): ENHRY, SYGVKD. The CDR3 length is 15 residues. The CDR3 nucleotides read TGTGCCATCAGTGGAGACAGGGAGAGGGGCTATGGCTACACCTTC. It translates to CAISGDRERGYGYTF.

The DNA for the CDR3 is TGTGCCACCCGAGGGACCGGTAATTCACCCCTCCACTTT. This encodes CATRGTGNSPLHF. This chain links TRBV10-3 with TRBJ1-6; possible D gene TRBD1, 5 bases. The CDR3 runs 13 residues. Deletions cut 10 bases from V and 6 bases from J, with 13 bases between. The germline V gene has CDR1 ENHRY and CDR2 SYGVKD.

V is TRBV5-3 and J is TRBJ2-1; a possible D gene is TRBD1 (7 bases). TRBV5-3 is treated as an ORF (open reading frame) with a function not yet certain. The length of the CDR3 is 18 residues. With 0 bases removed from V and 9 bases from J, the gap between germline ends came to 25 bases. The CDR3 sequence is CARSLEKGARRDPGEQFF. For the CDR3, the DNA is TGTGCCAGAAGCTTGGAAAAGGGGGCAAGGCGGGACCCCGGTGAGCAGTTCTTC.

The chain combines TRBV6-1 with TRBJ2-5, with D perhaps given as TRBD1 or TRBD2 (6 bases each). With 3 bases removed from V and 5 bases from J, the gap between germline ends came to 16 bases. This CDR3 spans 15 amino acids. CDR1 and CDR2 from the germline V gene are MNHNS and SASEGT. The CDR3 bases are TGTGCCAGCAGTGACGGATGGGGGGCCCATGAGACCCAGTACTTC. Translating it yields CASSDGWGAHETQYF.

This chain links TRBV7-9 with TRBJ2-1, with a weak D call TRBD2 (6 bases). This CDR3 has 13 amino acids. From germline, CDR1 is SEHNR and CDR2 FQNEAQ (reference sequence). V was pared by 4 bases and J by 7 bases, with 11 bases between. CDR3 sequence (DNA): TGTGCCAGCAGCTCGTTGGGGGGAAATGAGCAGTTCTTC. It codes for CASSSLGGNEQFF.

The chain employs TRBV4-1 and TRBJ2-7; 7 nucleotides agree with TRBD2. Germline loops: CDR1 MGHRA, CDR2 YSYEKL. CDR3 length: 17 residues. The V segment lost 0 bases and the J segment 9 bases; nucleotides outside the gene matches: 17. CDR3 nucleotide sequence: TGCGCCAGCAGCCAAGATCTGAGCGGGACGGTACGTTCAGGGCAGTACTTC. It is translated as CASSQDLSGTVRSGQYF.

The gene calls are TRBV4-1 and TRBJ2-1, with D perhaps TRBD1 (6 bases). Trimming took off 6 bases at V and 6 bases at J, with 12 bases between the two ends. In germline, CDR1 is MGHRA, CDR2 YSYEKL. CDR3 length: 13 amino acids. This CDR3 reads CASSITGFNEQFF. CDR3 sequence (DNA): TGCGCCAGCAGTATTACAGGGTTCAATGAGCAGTTCTTC.

The chain uses TRBV11-2 and TRBJ1-1; the match to TRBD1 covers 11 bases. The CDR3 runs to 15 residues. CDR1 SGHAT and CDR2 FQNNGV come from the germline V gene. J was trimmed by 5 bases and V by 5 bases; bases with no gene match: 7. The CDR3, as DNA: TGTGCCAGCAGCGTTACGGGACAGGGGGGGACTGAAGCTTTCTTT. It codes for CASSVTGQGGTEAFF. The whole variable domain, filled in from reference TRBV11-2 and TRBJ1-1, reads EAGVAQSPRYKIIEKRQSVAFWCNPISGHATLYWYQQILGQGPKLLIQFQNNGVVDDSQLPKDRFSAERLKGVDSTLKIQPAKLEDSAVYLCASSVTGQGGTEAFFGQGTRLTVV.

The rearrangement joins TRBV6-6 to TRBJ1-5; D ambiguous. Trimming left V 4 bases short and J 3 bases short, with 13 bases between. Germline CDR1 is MNHNY and CDR2 is SVGAGI (reference sequence). The CDR3 runs 15 residues. The CDR3 nucleotides read TGTGCCAGCAGTTTGAGAGCGAACCTCAATCAGCCCCAGCATTTT. Its translation is CASSLRANLNQPQHF.

The chain employs TRBV5-6 and TRBJ1-4, with D possibly TRBD1 on 6 matching bases. Trimming took off 4 bases at V and 3 bases at J, with 13 bases between the two ends. The CDR3 totals 15 residues. The germline gives CDR1 SGHDT, CDR2 YYEEEE. The CDR3 nucleotides read TGTGCCAGCAGCCTAGGGGGGGTGCCTAATGAAAAACTGTTTTTT. Encoded protein: CASSLGGVPNEKLFF.

The chain recombines TRBV4-1 with TRBJ1-5; 8 bases align to TRBD1. After removal of 4 bases from V and 4 bases from J, the junction contained 9 bases not matched to a gene. Germline assignment: CDR1 MGHRA and CDR2 YSYEKL. CDR3 length equals 16 residues. The CDR3 spells CASSPTLTGGNQPQHF. CDR3 coding DNA: TGCGCCAGCAGCCCTACCCTTACAGGGGGGAATCAGCCCCAGCATTTT.

The chain recombines TRBV30 with TRBJ2-5, with TRBD1 identical over 8 bases. The germline V gene encodes CDR1 GTSNPN and CDR2 SVGIG (reference sequence). This CDR3 has 13 residues. V shed 4 bases, J shed 4 bases, and the junction held 5 bases outside the gene matches. CDR3 bases: TGTGCCTGGATAGGACAGGGCCGAGAGACCCAGTACTTC. It encodes CAWIGQGRETQYF.

This chain joins TRBV6-2 or TRBV6-3 and TRBJ2-2; 14 bases match TRBD2. Germline V gene lookup returns CDR1 MNHEY and CDR2 SVGEGT. V lost 2 bases to trimming and J lost 4 bases; unmatched junction nucleotides: 3. The CDR3 totals 17 residues. The CDR3 DNA is TGTGCCAGCAGTTACCTGACTAGCGGGAGGGGCACCGGGGAGCTGTTTTTT. This translates into CASSYLTSGRGTGELFF.

The chain couples TRBV4-1 to TRBJ1-6; TRBD1 might be the D (5 bases). There are 15 residues in the CDR3. Germline CDR1 is MGHRA and CDR2 is YSYEKL. With 3 bases removed from V and 6 bases from J, the gap between germline ends came to 12 bases. The CDR3 DNA is TGCGCCAGCAGCCAGGTGGACGGGGGTAATTCACCCCTCCACTTT. Translated: CASSQVDGGNSPLHF.

The CDR3 DNA reads as TGTGCCAGCAGGTTCGGACAGGGGGAAGGCTACACCTTC. Protein product: CASRFGQGEGYTF. This chain connects TRBV6-5 to TRBJ1-2; 10 bases align to TRBD1. Per germline, CDR1 MNHEY and CDR2 SVGAGI. The CDR3 is 13 amino acids. V lost 6 bases and J lost 8; bases outside the gene matches: 6.

The chain links TRBV19 to TRBJ2-5; 10 positions agree with TRBD2. J was trimmed by 4 bases and V by 6 bases; bases with no gene match: 8. This CDR3 has 15 amino acids. The germline V gene has CDR1 LNHDA and CDR2 SQIVND (reference sequence). CDR3 sequence reads: CASSQLAGEGETQYF. CDR3 DNA: TGTGCCAGTAGCCAGCTAGCGGGAGAGGGAGAGACCCAGTACTTC.

The chain combines TRBV4-1 with TRBJ2-1; 7 nucleotides match TRBD2. Germline CDR1 reads MGHRA; CDR2 reads YSYEKL. V lost 4 bases, J lost 4 bases, and 7 bases stayed unmatched. The CDR3 contains 15 residues. The CDR3 DNA is TGCGCCAGCAGCCCGGCTAGCGGCCGATACAATGAGCAGTTCTTC. Protein: CASSPASGRYNEQFF.

The V call is TRBV28, the J call TRBJ1-6; tentative D call: TRBD1 (5 bases). From germline, CDR1 is MDHEN and CDR2 SYDVKM. The CDR3 has 17 residues. Deletions cut 5 bases from V and 1 base from J, with 15 bases between. As DNA, the CDR3 is TGTGCCAGCAGTCTCCTTCAGGGAGGATCCTATAATTCACCCCTCCACTTT. Protein: CASSLLQGGSYNSPLHF.

The chain combines TRBV18 with TRBJ2-7; 9 positions match TRBD1. The CDR3 length is 15 residues. Trimming cost V 3 bases and J 3 bases; bases outside gene matches: 6. Per germline, CDR1 KGHSH and CDR2 LQKENI. This CDR3 is CASSPGGQGSYEQYF. CDR3 nucleotide sequence: TGTGCCAGCTCACCGGGGGGACAGGGAAGCTACGAGCAGTACTTC.

The genes are TRBV4-2 and TRBJ2-2; D may correspond to TRBD1 or TRBD2 (5 bases each). The CDR3 extends over 18 amino acids. CDR1 is LGHNA, CDR2 YNFKEQ, per germline. V was shortened by 4 bases and J by 8 bases, with 26 bases between the two germline ends. CDR3 amino acids: CASSLPSRDGTAGGELFF. CDR3 sequence (DNA): TGTGCCAGCAGCCTCCCGTCCCGGGACGGTACTGCGGGTGGGGAGCTGTTTTTT.